A single TCR beta chain is shown here with its context. This entry is derived from a study of blood T cell repertoires in COVID-19. The wider study: Sites across the United States, Italy and Spain contributed samples from acute and convalescent COVID-19. In each case, the material was cDNA or gDNA derived from T cells, B-cell-depleted T cells, or PBMCs.

Per the study methods: Amplification from reference gene primers served as the basis for estimated nucleated cell counts. Sequencing used immunoSEQ multiplex PCR; TCRdb keeps in-frame clones, though not all of them. Clone size and V and J calls were adopted from that table, with D and trimming inferred from the DNA. Of 15,000 to 20,000 clones in the sample, approximately 89% are singletons; the top ten hold 5.2%. The CDR3 loop spans 18 amino acids. The V gene's germline CDR1 is MGHRA and CDR2 YSYEKL. Trimming took 7 bases from V and 0 from J, leaving 22 bases between them. This chain connects TRBV4-1 to TRBJ1-3; perhaps TRBD1 as D (6 bases). This sequence originates from a human donor in a cohort sampled during active COVID-19. Sequenced: peripheral blood. This CDR3 is CASTRTVAEPSSGNTIYF. The CDR3 nucleotides are TGCGCCAGCACCCGGACAGTGGCAGAACCTTCCTCTGGAAACACCATATATTTT.